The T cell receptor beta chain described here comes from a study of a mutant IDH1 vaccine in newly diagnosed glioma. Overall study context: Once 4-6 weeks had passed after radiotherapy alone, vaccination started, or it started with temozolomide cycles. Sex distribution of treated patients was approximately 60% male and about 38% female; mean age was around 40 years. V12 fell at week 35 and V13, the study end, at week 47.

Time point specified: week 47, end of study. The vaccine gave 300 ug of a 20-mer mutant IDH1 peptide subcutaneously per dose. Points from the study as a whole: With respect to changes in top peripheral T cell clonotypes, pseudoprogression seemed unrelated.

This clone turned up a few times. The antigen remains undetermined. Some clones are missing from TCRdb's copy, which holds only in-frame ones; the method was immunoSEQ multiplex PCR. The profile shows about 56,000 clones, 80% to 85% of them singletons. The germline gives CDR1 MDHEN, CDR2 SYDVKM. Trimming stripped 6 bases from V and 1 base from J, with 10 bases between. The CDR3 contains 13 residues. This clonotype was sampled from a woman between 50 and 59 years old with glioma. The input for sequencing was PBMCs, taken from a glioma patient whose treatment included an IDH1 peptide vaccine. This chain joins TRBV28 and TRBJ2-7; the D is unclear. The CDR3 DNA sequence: TGTGCCAGCAGACTACAAGCTTCCTACGAGCAGTACTTC. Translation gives CASRLQASYEQYF.